Shown below are 2 T cell receptor beta chains from a single sample sequenced in a study of blood T cell repertoires in COVID-19. Profiled with immunoSEQ multiplex PCR; TCRdb holds only in-frame clones, not every one. The top ten hold 0.5% to 0.55% of the sample, which has approximately 190,000 clones, around 90% seen once. Sequences were obtained from peripheral blood. These receptors were taken from a man in his fifties with acute or convalescent COVID-19.

This chain links TRBV14 with TRBJ1-1, with 8 bases fitting TRBD1. Germline lookup yields CDR1 SGHDN and CDR2 FVKESK. The CDR3 has 15 residues. V gave up 3 bases and J gave up 1 base; unmatched junction bases: 4. For the CDR3, the DNA is TGTGCCAGCAGCCACCAGGGGGCCGGGAACACTGAAGCTTTCTTT. Amino acid sequence: CASSHQGAGNTEAFF.

The chain uses TRBV7-9 and TRBJ1-4; 7 bases align to TRBD1. The ends lost 3 bases at V and 5 bases at J; junction bases unmatched: 0. Germline V gene data show CDR1 as SEHNR and CDR2 as FQNEAQ (reference sequence). There are 13 residues in the CDR3. CDR3 coding DNA: TGTGCCAGCAGCTTGACAGGGAATGAAAAACTGTTTTTT. This encodes CASSLTGNEKLFF.